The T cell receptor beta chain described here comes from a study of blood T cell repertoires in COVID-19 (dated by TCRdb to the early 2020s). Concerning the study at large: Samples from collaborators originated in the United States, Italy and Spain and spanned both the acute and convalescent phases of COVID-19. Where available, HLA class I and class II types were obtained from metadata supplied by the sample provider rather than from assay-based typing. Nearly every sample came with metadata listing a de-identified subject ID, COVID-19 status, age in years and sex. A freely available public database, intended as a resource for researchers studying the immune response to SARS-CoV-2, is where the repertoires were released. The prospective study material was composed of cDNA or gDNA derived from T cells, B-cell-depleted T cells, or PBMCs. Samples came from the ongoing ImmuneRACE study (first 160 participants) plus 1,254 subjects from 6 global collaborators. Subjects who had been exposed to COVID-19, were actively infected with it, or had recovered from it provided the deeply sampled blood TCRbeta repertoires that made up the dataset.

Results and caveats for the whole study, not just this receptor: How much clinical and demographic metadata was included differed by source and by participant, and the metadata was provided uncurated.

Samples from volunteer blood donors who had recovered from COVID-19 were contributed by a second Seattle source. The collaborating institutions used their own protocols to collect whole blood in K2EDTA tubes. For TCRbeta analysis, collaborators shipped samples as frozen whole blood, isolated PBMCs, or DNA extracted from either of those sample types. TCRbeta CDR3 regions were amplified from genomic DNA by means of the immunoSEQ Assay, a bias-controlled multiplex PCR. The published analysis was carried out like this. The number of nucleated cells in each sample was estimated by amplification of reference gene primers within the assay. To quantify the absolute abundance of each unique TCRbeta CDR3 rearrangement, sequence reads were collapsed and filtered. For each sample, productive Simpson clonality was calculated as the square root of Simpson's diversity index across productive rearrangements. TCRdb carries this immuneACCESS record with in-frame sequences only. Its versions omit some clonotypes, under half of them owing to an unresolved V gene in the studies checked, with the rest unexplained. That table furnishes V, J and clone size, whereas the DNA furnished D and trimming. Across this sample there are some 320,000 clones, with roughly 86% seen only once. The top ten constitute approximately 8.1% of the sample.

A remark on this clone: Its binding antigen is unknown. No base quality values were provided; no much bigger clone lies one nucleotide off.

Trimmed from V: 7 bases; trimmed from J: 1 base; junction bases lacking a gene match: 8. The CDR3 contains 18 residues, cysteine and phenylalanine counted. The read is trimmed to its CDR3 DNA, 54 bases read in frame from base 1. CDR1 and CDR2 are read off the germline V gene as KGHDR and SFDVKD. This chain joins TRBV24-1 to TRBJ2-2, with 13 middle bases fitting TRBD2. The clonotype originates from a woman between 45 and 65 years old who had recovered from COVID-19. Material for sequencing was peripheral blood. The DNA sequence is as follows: TGTGCCACCAGGGGGACTAGCGGGACCCGGGGGAACACCGGGGAGCTGTTTTTT. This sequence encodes CATRGTSGTRGNTGELFF.